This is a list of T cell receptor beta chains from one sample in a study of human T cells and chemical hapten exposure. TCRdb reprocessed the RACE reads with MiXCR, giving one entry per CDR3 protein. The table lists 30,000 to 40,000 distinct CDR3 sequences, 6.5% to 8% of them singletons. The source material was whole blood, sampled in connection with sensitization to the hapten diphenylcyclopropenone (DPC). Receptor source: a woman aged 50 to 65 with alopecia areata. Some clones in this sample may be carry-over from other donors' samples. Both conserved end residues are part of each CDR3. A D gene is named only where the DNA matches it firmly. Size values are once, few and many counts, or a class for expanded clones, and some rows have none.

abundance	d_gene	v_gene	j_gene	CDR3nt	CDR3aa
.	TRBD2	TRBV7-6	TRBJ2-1	TGTGCCAGCAGCGCCGGACTAGGGGTAAATGAGCAGTTCTTC	CASSAGLGVNEQFF
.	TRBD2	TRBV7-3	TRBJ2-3	TGTGCCAGCAGCCCCATCCTAGCGGGGGCAGGCGATACGCAGTATTTT	CASSPILAGAGDTQYF
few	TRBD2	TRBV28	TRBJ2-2	TGTGCCAGCAGTTTAATATCAGTTAGCGGGAGGGCCCTGAACACCGGGGAGCTGTTTTTT	CASSLISVSGRALNTGELFF
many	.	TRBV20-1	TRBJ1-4	TGCAGTGCTAGAGATCAGGCTGAAAAACTGTTTTTT	CSARDQAEKLFF
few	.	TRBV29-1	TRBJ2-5	TGCAGCGTTGCTCGGCGCCTCCAAGAGACCCAGTACTTC	CSVARRLQETQYF
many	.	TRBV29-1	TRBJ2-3	TGCAGCGCTCAGGGGTCCACAGATACGCAGTATTTT	CSAQGSTDTQYF
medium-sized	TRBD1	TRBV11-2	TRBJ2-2	TGTGCCAGCAGCGAGGGGGCAGGGATCACCGGGGAGCTGTTTTTT	CASSEGAGITGELFF
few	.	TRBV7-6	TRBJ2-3	TGTGCCAGCAGCTTAGCCTTAGGGGATACGCAGTATTTT	CASSLALGDTQYF
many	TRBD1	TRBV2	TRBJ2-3	TGTGCCAGCAGGACCAACAGGGGAAGCACAGATACGCAGTATTTT	CASRTNRGSTDTQYF
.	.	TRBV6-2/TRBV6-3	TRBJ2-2	TGTGCCAGCAGTTACTCTGGCCCCTCCACCGGGGAGCTGTTTTTT	CASSYSGPSTGELFF
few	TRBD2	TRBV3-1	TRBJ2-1	TGTGCCAGCAGCCAAGATCCTAGCGGGAGCCTGAACAATGAGCAGTTCTTC	CASSQDPSGSLNNEQFF
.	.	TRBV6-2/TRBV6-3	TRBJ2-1	TGTGCCAGCAGGAGTAATGAGCAGTTCTTC	CASRSNEQFF
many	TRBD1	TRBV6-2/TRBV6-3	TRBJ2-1	TGTGCCAGCAGTCGGACAGGGGGCCGTAATGAGCAGTTCTTC	CASSRTGGRNEQFF
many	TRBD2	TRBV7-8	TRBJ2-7	TGTGCCAGCAGCTGGGGACTAGAATACGAGCAGTACTTC	CASSWGLEYEQYF
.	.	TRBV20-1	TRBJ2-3	TGCAGTGCGCGGTGGGTGGGGACAGATACGCAGTATTTT	CSARWVGTDTQYF
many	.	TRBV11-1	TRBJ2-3	TGTGCCAGCAGCTTAGCCGCAGGCACAGATACGCAGTATTTT	CASSLAAGTDTQYF
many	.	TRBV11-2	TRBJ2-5	TGTGCCAGCAGCCAAGGGACCGGGACTTCCCAAGAGACCCAGTACTTC	CASSQGTGTSQETQYF
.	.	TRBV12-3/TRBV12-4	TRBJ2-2	TGTGCCAGCAGTGTACCCAGGGGCGCGAACACCGGGGAGCTGTTTTTT	CASSVPRGANTGELFF
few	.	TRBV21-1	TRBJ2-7	TGTGTCAGCAGCAAATTTGGGCCCGGACCAGGAAAGGAGCAGTACTTC	CVSSKFGPGPGKEQYF
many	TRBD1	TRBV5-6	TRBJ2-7	TGTGCCAGCAGCCAACCCGGGACAGGCGCCTACGAGCAGTACTTC	CASSQPGTGAYEQYF
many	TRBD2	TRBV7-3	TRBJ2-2	TGTGCCAGCAGCTTAATTGTGTCTAGCGGGAGTTCGGGGGAGCTGTTTTTT	CASSLIVSSGSSGELFF
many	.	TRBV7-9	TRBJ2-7	TGTGCCAGCAGCCGCGGGTCCTCCTACGAGCAGTACTTC	CASSRGSSYEQYF
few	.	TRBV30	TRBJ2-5	TGTGCCTGCACTAAGGTCACCGGGGTGGAGACCCAGTACTTC	CACTKVTGVETQYF
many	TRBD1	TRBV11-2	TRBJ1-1	TGTGCCAGCAGCCCCAGACAGGGGAACACTGAAGCTTTCTTT	CASSPRQGNTEAFF
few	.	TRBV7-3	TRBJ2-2	TGTGCCAGCAGCTTAACGGGAAACCCAAGACAGAACACCGGGGAGCTGTTTTTT	CASSLTGNPRQNTGELFF
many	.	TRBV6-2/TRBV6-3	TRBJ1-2	TGTGCCAGCAGTCAGGGGAACTATGGCTACACCTTC	CASSQGNYGYTF
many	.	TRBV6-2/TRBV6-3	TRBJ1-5	TGTGCCAGCAACCCGAATGGGGGCAATCAGCCCCAGCATTTT	CASNPNGGNQPQHF
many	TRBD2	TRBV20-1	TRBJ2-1	TGCAGTGCTAGAGACCCCAGCGGGAGAACCGATGAGCAGTTCTTC	CSARDPSGRTDEQFF
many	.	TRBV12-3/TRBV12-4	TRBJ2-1	TGTGCCAGCAGTTCAGGGGAGTACAATGAGCAGTTCTTC	CASSSGEYNEQFF
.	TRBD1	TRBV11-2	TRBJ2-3	TGTGCCAGCAGCTCGACAGGGCCAGGGGATACGCAGTATTTT	CASSSTGPGDTQYF
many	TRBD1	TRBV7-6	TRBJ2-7	TGTGCCAGCAGCCTGACAGGGACCACCTCCTACGAGCAGTACTTC	CASSLTGTTSYEQYF
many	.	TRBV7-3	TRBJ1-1	TGTGCCAGCAGCTATTTGCGTGACACTGAAGCTTTCTTT	CASSYLRDTEAFF
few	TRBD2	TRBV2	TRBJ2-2	TGTGCCACCAGACTAGCGGAAACCGGGGAGCTGTTTTTT	CATRLAETGELFF
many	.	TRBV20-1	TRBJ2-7	TGCAGTGCTAGAGATGGCAACAGGGCCACCTACGAGCAGTACTTC	CSARDGNRATYEQYF
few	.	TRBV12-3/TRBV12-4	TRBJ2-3	TGTGCCAGCAGTTTTGTGGCACCCCCCACGCAGTATTTT	CASSFVAPPTQYF
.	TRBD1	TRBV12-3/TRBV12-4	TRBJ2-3	TGTGCCAGCAGTGGACAGGGGGCAGTCACAGATACGCAGTATTTT	CASSGQGAVTDTQYF
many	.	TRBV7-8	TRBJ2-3	TGTGCCAGCAGCTTAGAGGGCTATACGCAGTATTTT	CASSLEGYTQYF
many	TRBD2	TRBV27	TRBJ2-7	TGTGCCAGCAGTTCCCCGGCGGGAGGCACCTACGAGCAGTACTTC	CASSSPAGGTYEQYF
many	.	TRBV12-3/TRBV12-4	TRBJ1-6	TGTGCCAGCTCCTACAGTGCCATTAATTCACCCCTCCACTTT	CASSYSAINSPLHF
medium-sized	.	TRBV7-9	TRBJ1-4	TGTGCCAGCAGCTTAGGTCCGGGGCCTAATGAAAAACTGTTTTTT	CASSLGPGPNEKLFF
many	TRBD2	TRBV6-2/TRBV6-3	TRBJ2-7	TGTGCCAGCACCTTCGGGACTAGCGTCTACGAGCAGTACTTC	CASTFGTSVYEQYF
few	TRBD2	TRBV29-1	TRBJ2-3	TGCAGCGTGCCGGGACTACCTAGCACAGATACGCAGTATTTT	CSVPGLPSTDTQYF
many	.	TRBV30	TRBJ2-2	TGTGCCTGGAGTCAACAGGGAACCGGGGAGCTGTTTTTT	CAWSQQGTGELFF
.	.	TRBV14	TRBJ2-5	TGTGCCAGCAGCTTTGCCGGATATATGCAAGAGACCCAGTACTTC	CASSFAGYMQETQYF